A single count supports the clone carrying this T cell receptor beta chain. Its matching antigen is unknown. The sample comes from a study of cytomegalovirus exposure and HLA in healthy donors. Notes on the study in general: While the bulk of TCR sequences proved rare, some public TCRs turned up in many donors. TCR beta chains numbering 164 were designated cytomegalovirus-associated. With further analysis later on, most CMV-associated TCR beta chains appeared HLA-restricted.

The CDR3 contains 15 residues. V was pared by 2 bases and J by 5 bases, with 13 bases between. The germline V gene encodes CDR1 SEHNR and CDR2 FQNEAQ (reference sequence). The PCR was carried out with 60 Vbeta primers and 13 Jbeta primers. Using immunoSEQ multiplex PCR, the repertoire was profiled, and TCRdb retains in-frame clones only, with some absent. Here the sample spans approximately 180,000 clones, nearly 80% being singletons. The receptor was derived from a man aged 40-49 years in good health and CMV-seropositive. This chain links TRBV7-9 with TRBJ2-1; D is ambiguous. Material: PBMCs. CDR3 sequence: CASSLRGNRDNEQFF. DNA of the CDR3: TGTGCCAGCAGCTTACGCGGAAATCGCGACAATGAGCAGTTCTTC. Full variable domain (outside the CDR3, taken from reference TRBV7-9 and TRBJ2-1): DTGVSQNPRHKITKRGQNVTFRCDPISEHNRLYWYRQTLGQGPEFLTYFQNEAQLEKSRLLSDRFSAERPKGSFSTLEIQRTEQGDSAMYLCASSLRGNRDNEQFFGPGTRLTVL.